Below are 3 T cell receptor beta chains sequenced from a single sample in a study of OX40 agonist ivuxolimab in advanced cancers. TCRdb's table, derived via immunoSEQ multiplex PCR, lists solely in-frame clones and lacks some. The sample lists about 50,000 clones, about 92% occurring once. Sequenced here: CD4+ or CD8+ T cells sorted from blood, sampled in a trial of the OX40 agonist ivuxolimab. Every receptor here comes from an adult with an advanced solid tumor such as melanoma, head and neck, liver or kidney cancer.

V gene TRBV7-6 combines with J gene TRBJ2-2; perhaps TRBD2 as D (5 bases). The CDR3 has 12 amino acids. The germline V gene encodes CDR1 SGHVS and CDR2 FNYEAQ. Trimming stripped 10 bases from V and 6 bases from J, with 12 bases between. This chain's CDR3 is CATGVTPGELFF. The CDR3 DNA is TGTGCCACCGGGGTAACCCCCGGGGAGCTGTTTTTT.

The chain couples TRBV5-6 to TRBJ1-4; a weak D match, TRBD1 (5 bases). Germline V lookup: CDR1 SGHDT, CDR2 YYEEEE. The CDR3 runs 14 residues. Trimming took off 6 bases at V and 3 bases at J, with 12 bases between the two ends. The CDR3 DNA reads as TGTGCCAGCAAATTCTGGGGGTCTAATGAAAAACTGTTTTTT. Its protein product is CASKFWGSNEKLFF.

This sequence joins TRBV19 and TRBJ1-1, with 9 bases matching TRBD1. The germline V gene encodes CDR1 LNHDA and CDR2 SQIVND (reference sequence). J was trimmed by 5 bases and V by 3 bases; bases with no gene match: 7. The CDR3 covers 15 residues. The CDR3 is CASSITGQGITEAFF. The CDR3 DNA sequence: TGTGCCAGTAGTATCACCGGACAGGGGATTACTGAAGCTTTCTTT.